Below, one TCR beta chain is given with its context. This CDR3 is 14 amino acids long. Germline V gives CDR1 MNHEY, CDR2 SVGAGI. The V end lost 5 bases, the J end lost 5 bases, and 15 bases lay between the germline ends. This table comes from immunoSEQ multiplex PCR, and its TCRdb copy is limited to in-frame clones, with some not included. The table lists some 120,000 clones, less than 95% of them singletons. The sample is drawn from a study of control samples from healthy donors and cancer patients. Sequencing used blood. The origin of this receptor is a man aged 18 to 30 in good health. The V call is TRBV6-5, the J call TRBJ2-5; D might be TRBD1 (7 bases). In nucleotides, the CDR3 is TGTGCCAGCAGTACCGGAGGGGGCGTGGAGACCCAGTACTTC. Residues: CASSTGGGVETQYF.